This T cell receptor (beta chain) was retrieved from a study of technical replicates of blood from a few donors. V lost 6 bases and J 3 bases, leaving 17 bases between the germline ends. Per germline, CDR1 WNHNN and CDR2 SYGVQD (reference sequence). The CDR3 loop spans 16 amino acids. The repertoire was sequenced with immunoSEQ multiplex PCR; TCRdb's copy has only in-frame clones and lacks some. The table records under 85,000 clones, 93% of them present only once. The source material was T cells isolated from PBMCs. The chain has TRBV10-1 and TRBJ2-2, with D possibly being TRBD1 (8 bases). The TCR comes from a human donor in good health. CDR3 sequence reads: CASSGEGQADTGELFF. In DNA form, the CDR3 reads TGCGCCAGCAGCGGGGAGGGACAGGCCGACACCGGGGAGCTGTTTTTT.